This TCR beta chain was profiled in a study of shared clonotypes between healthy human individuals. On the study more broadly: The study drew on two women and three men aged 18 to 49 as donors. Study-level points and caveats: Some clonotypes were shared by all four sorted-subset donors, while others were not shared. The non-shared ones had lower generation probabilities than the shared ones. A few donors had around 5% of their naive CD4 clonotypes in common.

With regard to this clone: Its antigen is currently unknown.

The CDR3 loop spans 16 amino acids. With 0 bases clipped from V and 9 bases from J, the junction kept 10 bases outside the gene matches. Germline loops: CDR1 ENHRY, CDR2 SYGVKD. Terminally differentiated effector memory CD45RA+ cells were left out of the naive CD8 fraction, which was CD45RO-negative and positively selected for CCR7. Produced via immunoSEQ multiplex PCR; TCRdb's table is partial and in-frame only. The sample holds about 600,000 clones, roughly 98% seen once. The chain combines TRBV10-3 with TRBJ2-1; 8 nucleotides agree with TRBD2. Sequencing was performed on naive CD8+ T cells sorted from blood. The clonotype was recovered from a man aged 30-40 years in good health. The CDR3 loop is CAISESLAGAGGEQFF. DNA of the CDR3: TGTGCCATCAGTGAGTCGTTGGCAGGGGCGGGGGGTGAGCAGTTCTTC.